The following is a T cell receptor (beta chain) sequence with its context. The junction had 15 bases not matched to a gene; V was cut back by 1 base and J by 4 bases. Germline V gene data show CDR1 as LNHDA and CDR2 as SQIVND (reference sequence). CDR3 size: 19 residues. Seattle patients were enrolled while actively infected and followed longitudinally. The data derive from a study of blood T cell repertoires in COVID-19. At the level of the study: From the United States, Italy and Spain came samples of acute and convalescent COVID-19.

In the source study's methods: For nucleated cells, counts were estimated from reference gene primer amplification. Some clones are missing from TCRdb's copy, which holds only in-frame ones; the method was immunoSEQ multiplex PCR. D and trimming come from the DNA, and the V and J calls and clone size come from that table. The sample records 300,000 to 450,000 clones, 80% to 90% being singletons. This chain links TRBV19 with TRBJ2-2, with 7 bases fitting TRBD2. This receptor was taken from a woman aged 60-70 years with COVID-19, enrolled during active disease. The sequencing input was peripheral blood. CDR3 nucleotide sequence: TGTGCCAGTAGTATAGGAGCAGCGGGGACCTCTAGGTTCACCGGGGAGCTGTTTTTT. It yields the protein CASSIGAAGTSRFTGELFF. Supplemented by reference TRBV19 and TRBJ2-2, the full variable domain reads DGGITQSPKYLFRKEGQNVTLSCEQNLNHDAMYWYRQDPGQGLRLIYYSQIVNDFQKGDIAEGYSVSREKKESFPLTVTSAQKNPTAFYLCASSIGAAGTSRFTGELFFGEGSRLTVL.